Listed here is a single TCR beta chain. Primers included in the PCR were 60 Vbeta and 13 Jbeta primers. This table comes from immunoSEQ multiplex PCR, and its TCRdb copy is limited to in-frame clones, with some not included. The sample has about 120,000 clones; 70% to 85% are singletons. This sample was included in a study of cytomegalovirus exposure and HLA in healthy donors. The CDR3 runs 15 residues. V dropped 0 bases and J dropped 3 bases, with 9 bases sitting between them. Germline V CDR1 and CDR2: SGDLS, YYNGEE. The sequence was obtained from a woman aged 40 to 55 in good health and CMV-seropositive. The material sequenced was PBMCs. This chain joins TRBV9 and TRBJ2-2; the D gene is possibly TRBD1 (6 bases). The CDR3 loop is CASSVGHRDTGELFF. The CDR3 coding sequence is TGTGCCAGCAGCGTAGGGCACAGGGACACCGGGGAGCTGTTTTTT.